These 2 T cell receptor beta chains were sequenced from one sample in a study of blood T cell repertoires in COVID-19. Sequencing was performed with immunoSEQ multiplex PCR; in TCRdb, only in-frame clones are kept and a portion is missing. The sample records 95,000 to 150,000 clones, around 80% being singletons. The source material was peripheral blood. These receptors all stem from a man aged 60-69 years with active or convalescent COVID-19.

The chain couples TRBV29-1 to TRBJ2-3; 8 nucleotides agree with TRBD1. Germline lookup yields CDR1 SQVTM and CDR2 ANQGSEA. The ends lost 6 bases at V and 2 bases at J; junction bases unmatched: 10. The CDR3 sequence is 15 residues long. The CDR3: CSVGGRGQNTDTQYF. The DNA of the CDR3 is TGCAGCGTGGGAGGCAGGGGGCAGAACACAGATACGCAGTATTTT.

The chain joins TRBV29-1 to TRBJ1-5; TRBD1 is a possible D gene (5 bases). The CDR3 covers 12 residues. CDR1 is SQVTM and CDR2 is ANQGSEA in the germline V gene. V lost 7 bases, J lost 0 bases, and 7 bases lay in between. The CDR3 coding sequence is TGCAGCGCACAGGATAGCAATCAGCCCCAGCATTTT. This codes for CSAQDSNQPQHF.